This T cell receptor (beta chain) was captured in a study of cytomegalovirus exposure and HLA in healthy donors. The study's findings and limits: An assumption of roughly uniform sequencing depth across donors underlay the presence/absence analyses. Information on immune exposure was restricted to one variable (CMV serostatus). A few chains linked to CMV were shown in vitro to be specific for CMV antigens.

As concerns this clone: Antigen unknown.

This PCR relied on a set of 60 Vbeta primers and 13 Jbeta primers. Profiling relied on immunoSEQ multiplex PCR, and the TCRdb table lists in-frame clones only, not all of them. This table has over 100,000 clones, roughly 65% appearing once. Germline V gene lookup returns CDR1 MDHEN and CDR2 SYDVKM. V lost 5 bases, J lost 6 bases, and 22 bases stayed unmatched. CDR3 length equals 21 residues. V usage is TRBV28 and J usage is TRBJ2-7, with 16 bases fitting TRBD2. This receptor was taken from a man between 40 and 49 years old in good health and CMV-seropositive. The sequencing input was PBMCs. In nucleotides, the CDR3 is TGTGCCAGCAGTCCCTACCTCCAAGGGACTAGCGGGAGGGCCTTGGCCTCCGAGCAGTACTTC. Translating it yields CASSPYLQGTSGRALASEQYF.